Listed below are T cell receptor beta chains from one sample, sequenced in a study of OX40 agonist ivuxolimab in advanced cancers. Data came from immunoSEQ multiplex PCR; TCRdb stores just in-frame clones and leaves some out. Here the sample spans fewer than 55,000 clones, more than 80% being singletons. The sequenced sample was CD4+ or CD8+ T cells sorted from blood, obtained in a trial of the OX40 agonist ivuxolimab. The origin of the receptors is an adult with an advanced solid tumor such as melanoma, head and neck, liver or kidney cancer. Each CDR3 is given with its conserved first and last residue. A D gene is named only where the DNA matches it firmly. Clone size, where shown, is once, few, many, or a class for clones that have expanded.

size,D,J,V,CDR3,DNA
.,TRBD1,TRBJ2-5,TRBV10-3,CAISGGQGQETQYF,TGTGCCATCAGTGGGGGACAGGGACAAGAGACCCAGTACTTC
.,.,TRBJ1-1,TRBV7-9,CASRSGGRGNTEAFF,TGTGCCAGCAGGAGCGGTGGCAGGGGAAACACTGAAGCTTTCTTT
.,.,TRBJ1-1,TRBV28,CASRLGLQNTEAFF,TGTGCCAGCAGATTGGGACTCCAGAACACTGAAGCTTTCTTT
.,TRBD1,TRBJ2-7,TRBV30,CAWERQGTYEQYF,TGTGCCTGGGAAAGACAGGGGACCTACGAGCAGTACTTC
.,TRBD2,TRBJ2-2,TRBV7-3,CASSPRRESPYTGELFF,TGTGCCAGCAGCCCGAGGCGGGAGTCCCCCTATACCGGGGAGCTGTTTTTT
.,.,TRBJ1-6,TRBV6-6,CASSPEYNSPLHF,TGTGCCAGCAGTCCTGAATATAATTCACCCCTCCACTTT
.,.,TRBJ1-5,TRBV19,CASSGDGGGSGNQPQHF,TGTGCCAGTAGTGGCGATGGGGGGGGCTCGGGCAATCAGCCCCAGCATTTT
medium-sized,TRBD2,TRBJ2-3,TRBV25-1,CASGDYLATDTQYF,TGTGCCAGCGGGGACTACTTAGCCACAGATACGCAGTATTTT
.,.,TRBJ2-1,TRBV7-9,CASSWTGTHPSNEQFF,TGTGCCAGCAGCTGGACCGGGACCCATCCATCCAATGAGCAGTTCTTC
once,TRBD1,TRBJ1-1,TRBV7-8,CASSHGQGAEAFF,TGTGCCAGCAGCCATGGACAGGGGGCCGAAGCTTTCTTT
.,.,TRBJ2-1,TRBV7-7,CASSPPGTPYNEQFF,TGTGCTAGCAGCCCCCCCGGGACTCCCTACAATGAGCAGTTCTTC
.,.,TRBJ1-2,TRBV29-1,CSVPRQGIYGYTF,TGCAGCGTTCCCAGGCAGGGGATCTATGGCTACACCTTC
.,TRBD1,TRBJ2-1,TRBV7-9,CASSLGLGQKWFF,TGTGCCAGCAGCTTAGGGTTGGGACAGAAGTGGTTCTTC
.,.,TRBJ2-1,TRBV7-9,CASSLGGQTLNEQFF,TGTGCCAGCAGCTTAGGCGGTCAGACTCTCAATGAGCAGTTCTTC
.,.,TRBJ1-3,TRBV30,CAWSVGQSGNTIYF,TGTGCCTGGAGTGTAGGTCAATCTGGAAACACCATATATTTT
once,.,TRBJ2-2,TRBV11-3,CASSLVNGGGELFF,TGTGCCAGCAGCTTAGTAAATGGTGGCGGGGAGCTGTTTTTT
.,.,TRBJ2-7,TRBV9,CASSGGLRNEQYF,TGTGCCAGCAGCGGGGGCCTCCGGAACGAGCAGTACTTC
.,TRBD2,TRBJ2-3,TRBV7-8,CASSLTLAGDTDTQYF,TGTGCCAGCAGCTTGACACTAGCGGGGGACACAGATACGCAGTATTTT
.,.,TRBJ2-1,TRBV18,CASSQLLATYNEQFF,TGTGCCAGCTCTCAGCTCTTAGCAACCTACAATGAGCAGTTCTTC
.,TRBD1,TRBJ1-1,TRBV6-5,CASSPGTGAFTEAFF,TGTGCCAGCAGCCCCGGGACAGGGGCTTTCACTGAAGCTTTCTTT
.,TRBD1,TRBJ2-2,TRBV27,CASSRGQFTGELFF,TGTGCCAGCAGCCGGGGACAGTTCACCGGGGAGCTGTTTTTT
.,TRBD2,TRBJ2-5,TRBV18,CASSPLGGETQYF,TGTGCCAGCTCACCACTGGGGGGGGAGACCCAGTACTTC
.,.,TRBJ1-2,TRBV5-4,CASSPLGRGYGYTF,TGTGCCAGCAGCCCCCTAGGTCGGGGCTATGGCTACACCTTC
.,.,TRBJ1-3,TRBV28,CASRKQGDSGNTIYF,TGTGCCAGCAGGAAACAGGGCGACTCTGGAAACACCATATATTTT
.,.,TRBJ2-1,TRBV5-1,CASSLFVGGASSYNEQFF,TGCGCCAGCAGCTTGTTTGTGGGTGGCGCTAGCTCCTACAATGAGCAGTTCTTC
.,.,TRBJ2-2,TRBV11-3,CASSSRVYGELFF,TGTGCCAGCAGCTCTAGGGTTTACGGGGAGCTGTTTTTT
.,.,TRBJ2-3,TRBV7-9,CASSLNSNTDTQYF,TGTGCCAGCAGCTTAAACAGCAACACAGATACGCAGTATTTT
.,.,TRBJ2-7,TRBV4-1,CASSQVNSYEQYF,TGCGCCAGCAGCCAAGTTAACAGTTACGAGCAGTACTTC
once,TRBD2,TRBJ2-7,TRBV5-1,CASSLGLLAGSGYEQYF,TGCGCCAGCAGCTTGGGGCTACTAGCGGGATCTGGCTACGAGCAGTACTTC
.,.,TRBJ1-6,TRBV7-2,CASSLFASPLHF,TGTGCCAGCAGCTTATTCGCTTCACCCCTCCACTTT
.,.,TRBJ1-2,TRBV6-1,CASSEAVSAFYGYTF,TGTGCCAGCAGTGAAGCGGTGTCAGCCTTCTATGGCTACACCTTC
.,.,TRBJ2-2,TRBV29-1,CSVVVGASGELFF,TGCAGCGTTGTAGTGGGGGCTAGCGGGGAGCTGTTTTTT
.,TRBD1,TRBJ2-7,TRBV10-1,CARGQGARYEQYF,TGCGCCAGAGGACAGGGGGCGCGGTACGAGCAGTACTTC
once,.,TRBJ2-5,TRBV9,CASSVVKGLQETQYF,TGTGCCAGCAGCGTAGTTAAGGGACTCCAAGAGACCCAGTACTTC
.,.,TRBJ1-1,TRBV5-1,CASTISVQGDTEAFF,TGCGCCAGCACGATATCGGTACAGGGTGATACTGAAGCTTTCTTT
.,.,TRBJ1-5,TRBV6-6,CASSYSGSLSNQPQHF,TGTGCCAGCAGTTACTCGGGTAGTTTAAGCAATCAGCCCCAGCATTTT
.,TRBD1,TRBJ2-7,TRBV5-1,CASSLGQGPTYEQYF,TGCGCCAGCAGCTTGGGACAGGGGCCGACCTACGAGCAGTACTTC
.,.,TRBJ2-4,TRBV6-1,CASSEGRSGAVQYF,TGTGCCAGCAGTGAAGGACGCAGCGGAGCGGTTCAGTACTTC
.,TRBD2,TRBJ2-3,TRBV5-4,CASSLWGGTSGKDTQYF,TGTGCCAGCAGCTTATGGGGTGGGACTAGCGGGAAGGATACGCAGTATTTT
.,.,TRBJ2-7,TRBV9,CASSVAATGSLTREQYF,TGTGCCAGCAGCGTAGCTGCCACAGGGAGTCTCACTAGGGAGCAGTACTTC
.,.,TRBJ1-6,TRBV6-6,CASRGQGFSPLHF,TGTGCCAGCAGGGGGCAGGGATTCTCACCCCTCCACTTT
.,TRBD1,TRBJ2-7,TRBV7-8,CASSGGQEQRYEQYF,TGTGCCAGCAGCGGGGGACAGGAGCAACGCTACGAGCAGTACTTC